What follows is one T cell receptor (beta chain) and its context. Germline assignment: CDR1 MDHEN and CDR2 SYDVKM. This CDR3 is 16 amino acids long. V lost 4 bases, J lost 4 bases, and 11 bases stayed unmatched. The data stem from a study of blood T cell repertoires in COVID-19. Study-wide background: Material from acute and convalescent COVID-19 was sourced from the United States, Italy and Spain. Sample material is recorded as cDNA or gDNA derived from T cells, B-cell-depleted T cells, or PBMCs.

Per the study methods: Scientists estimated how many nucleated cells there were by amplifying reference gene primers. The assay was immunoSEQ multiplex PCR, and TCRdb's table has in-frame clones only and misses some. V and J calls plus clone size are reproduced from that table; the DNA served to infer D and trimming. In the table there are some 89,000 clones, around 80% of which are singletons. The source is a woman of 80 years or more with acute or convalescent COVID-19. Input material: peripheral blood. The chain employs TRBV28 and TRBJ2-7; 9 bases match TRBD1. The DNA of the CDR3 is TGTGCCAGCAGTTACACGACAGGGGGTTTCCAATACGAGCAGTACTTC. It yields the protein CASSYTTGGFQYEQYF.